Each of the 11 T cell receptor beta chains below was sequenced from the same sample in a study of blood T cell repertoires in COVID-19. TCRdb's copy holds only in-frame clones and misses some; the assay was immunoSEQ multiplex PCR. The data contain just under 65,000 clones, approximately 83% of them seen just once; the ten biggest clones take up more than 0.95%. Sequenced: peripheral blood. All receptors come from a man between 40 and 49 years old with acute or convalescent COVID-19.

This clone was found once. The V gene is TRBV7-8, the J gene TRBJ2-7; 8 nucleotides match TRBD1. The germline V gene encodes CDR1 SGHVS and CDR2 FQNEAQ. This CDR3 region has 16 residues. Trimming at V came to 3 bases and at J to 2 bases, leaving 9 bases not matched to a gene. The CDR3 spells CASSFQGQGAAYEQYF. DNA of the CDR3: TGTGCCAGCAGCTTCCAAGGCCAGGGGGCCGCCTACGAGCAGTACTTC. Full variable domain (outside the CDR3, taken from reference TRBV7-8 and TRBJ2-7): GAGVSQSPRYKVAKRGQDVALRCDPISGHVSLFWYQQALGQGPEFLTYFQNEAQLDKSGLPSDRFFAERPEGSVSTLKIQRTQQEDSAVYLCASSFQGQGAAYEQYFGPGTRLTVT.

The chain recombines TRBV21-1 with TRBJ2-1; the table's D call, TRBD1, was not checked against the DNA. TRBV21-1 is flagged as a pseudogene. This CDR3 spans 18 amino acids. This chain's CDR3 is CASPRGDSLGPWCLGQFF. The DNA of the CDR3 is TGTGCCAGCCCCAGGGGGGACAGCCTTGGTCCCTGGTGTTTGGGGCAGTTCTTC.

V gene TRBV2 combines with J gene TRBJ1-6; D possibly corresponds to TRBD1 (5 bases). V was cut by 10 bases and J by 7 bases, with 14 bases left in between. The CDR3 is 13 amino acids. Germline V gene lookup returns CDR1 SNHLY and CDR2 FYNNEI. CDR3 amino acids: CATTGTENSPLHF. The DNA for the CDR3 is TGTGCCACCACCGGGACTGAAAATTCACCCCTCCACTTT.

This chain uses TRBV11-2 with TRBJ2-7, with 7 bases aligning to TRBD1. Trimming at V came to 4 bases and at J to 6 bases, leaving 12 bases not matched to a gene. From germline, CDR1 is SGHAT and CDR2 FQNNGV. The CDR3 runs to 15 residues. CDR3 residues: CASSSTTGLSVEQYF. The CDR3 DNA follows: TGTGCCAGCAGCTCCACGACAGGGTTATCCGTCGAGCAGTACTTC.

This chain uses TRBV9 with TRBJ2-2; 9 bases align to TRBD2. Losses at the gene ends were 1 base for V and 6 bases for J; bases not matched to a gene: 4. CDR3 length equals 15 residues. Germline assignment: CDR1 SGDLS and CDR2 YYNGEE. CDR3 protein: CASSVKASGAGELFF. The CDR3 DNA reads TGTGCCAGCAGCGTAAAGGCTAGCGGGGCCGGGGAGCTGTTTTTT.

This chain uses TRBV11-1 with TRBJ2-5; D is undetermined. This CDR3 comprises 11 residues. V was pared by 3 bases and J by 5 bases, with 4 bases between. The V gene's germline CDR1 is SGHAT and CDR2 FQDESV (reference sequence). CDR3 nucleotides: TGTGCCAGCAGCTTCGGGGAGACCCAGTACTTC. It translates to CASSFGETQYF.

The chain combines TRBV2 with TRBJ1-5, with D possibly matching TRBD1 (6 bases). The germline gives CDR1 SNHLY, CDR2 FYNNEI. Trimming pared 8 bases from V and 8 bases from J, leaving 19 bases between. The CDR3 runs 14 residues. The DNA of the CDR3 is TGTGCCAGCCGCGGACAGTCCGAATCAGAGCCCCAGCATTTT. Its translation is CASRGQSESEPQHF.

The rearrangement links TRBV4-1 to TRBJ2-3; 8 nucleotides agree with TRBD2. V lost 1 base, J lost 4 bases, and 10 bases stayed unmatched. CDR3 size: 17 residues. Germline CDR1 MGHRA, CDR2 YSYEKL. CDR3 protein: CASSQAPRAGGSDTQYF. The DNA for the CDR3 is TGCGCCAGCAGCCAAGCCCCCCGGGCGGGGGGCTCAGATACGCAGTATTTT.

This chain joins TRBV27 and TRBJ2-2; perhaps TRBD2 as D (5 bases). Germline CDR1 MNHEY, CDR2 SMNVEV (reference sequence). The CDR3 contains 14 residues. The ends were cut back, 1 base at V and 6 bases at J, with 9 bases in the middle. CDR3 amino acids: CASSLYGGSGELFF. The DNA for the CDR3 is TGTGCCAGCAGTTTATATGGAGGATCCGGGGAGCTGTTTTTT.

This rearrangement joins TRBV11-3 to TRBJ2-7, with D unresolved. The germline V and J ends were trimmed by 6 bases and 0 bases, with 15 bases remaining between them. CDR1 SGHNT and CDR2 YENEEA come from the germline V gene. This CDR3 is 15 amino acids long. For the CDR3, the DNA is TGTGCCAGCAGTCCCACATCCAATCCCTCCTACGAGCAGTACTTC. Protein: CASSPTSNPSYEQYF.

This chain uses TRBV4-1 with TRBJ2-3, with a weak D call TRBD1 (5 bases). Germline V gene sequence: CDR1 MGHRA, CDR2 YSYEKL. V lost 2 bases to trimming and J lost 2 bases, with 14 bases between them. The CDR3 is made up of 16 amino acids. Here the CDR3 DNA reads TGCGCCAGCAGCCAAATTGACAGTCCCTACACAGATACGCAGTATTTT. This codes for CASSQIDSPYTDTQYF.